This TCR beta chain stems from a study of shared clonotypes between healthy human individuals. Across the whole study: Those who served as donors were a couple of women and a few men between the ages of 18 and 49.

V was pared by 6 bases and J by 5 bases, with 8 bases of the junction left unmatched. Germline V gene sequence: CDR1 LNHDA, CDR2 SQIVND (reference sequence). This CDR3 spans 14 amino acids. Overall study results and limits: Having only a few donors restricted how much genetic and exposure-history diversity was captured.

This clone was observed once. Its specificity is unknown. The assay was run at deep level. Sequencing used immunoSEQ multiplex PCR; TCRdb keeps in-frame clones, though not all of them. The table records about 680,000 clones, around 78% of them present only once. Sequencing input: memory CD4+ T cells sorted from blood. The sample's subset: CD45RA-negative fraction. The TCR comes from a woman aged 25 to 45 in good health. V gene TRBV19 combines with J gene TRBJ1-1; 8 nucleotides line up with TRBD1. The CDR3 region is CASRAGGQITEAFF. DNA for the CDR3: TGTGCCAGTAGGGCAGGGGGCCAGATAACTGAAGCTTTCTTT.